This TCR beta chain was observed in a study of Ad26.COV2.S vaccination and SARS-CoV-2 variants. Background on the study: Donor got 5x10^10 or 1x10^11 viral particles of Ad26.COV2.S.

With regard to this clone: Its antigen remains unknown.

The protocol was immunoSEQ multiplex PCR, while the TCRdb copy is restricted to in-frame clones and leaves out a portion. The data show around 400,000 clones, about 89% seen once. This CDR3 is built from 14 residues. The germline gives CDR1 SEHNR, CDR2 FQNEAQ (reference sequence). Study outcomes and limitations: Breadth of non-spike TCRs did not differ between vaccinees and placebo recipients. Reportedly, after vaccination the spike-specific CD8+ and CD4+ T cell responses displayed substantial breadth.

The treatment was: around 19 received Ad26.COV2.S at low or high dose, single or two shots; about 5 received placebo; per-sample allocation not given. Collection of the samples took place on day 63 after the first injection of vaccine or placebo. Boston hosted the donor, who was an adult aged 18-55 years. Here the sequenced sample was peripheral blood, taken in a trial of Ad26.COV2.S vaccine versus placebo. This chain links TRBV7-9 with TRBJ1-1; TRBD1 might be the D (6 bases). The sequence was collected from a person between 18 and 60 years old who received the Ad26.COV2.S COVID-19 vaccine or a placebo. The CDR3 reads CAIHTPAGVAEAFF. The CDR3 coding sequence is TGTGCGATCCACACACCGGCAGGGGTGGCTGAAGCTTTCTTT.